The 17 T cell receptor beta chains below come from one sample, sequenced in a study of cytomegalovirus exposure and HLA in healthy donors. With 60 Vbeta and 13 Jbeta primers, the PCR was carried out. Libraries were prepared by immunoSEQ multiplex PCR; TCRdb keeps only in-frame clonotypes and omits some of them. The sample includes more than 95,000 clones, 77% seen only once; the top ten take around 8.6%. The sequenced sample consisted of PBMCs. The receptors were gathered from a woman between 40 and 50 years old in good health and CMV-seropositive.

The chain has TRBV18 and TRBJ2-7, with 8 bases identical to TRBD2. The CDR3 has 17 residues. J was trimmed by 3 bases and V by 3 bases; bases with no gene match: 13. CDR1 and CDR2 (germline): KGHSH, LQKENI. Here the CDR3 DNA reads TGTGCCAGCTCACCCATGACTCTACGGGGGGGATACTACGAGCAGTACTTC. This translates into CASSPMTLRGGYYEQYF. Together with reference TRBV18 and TRBJ2-7, the CDR3 gives the full variable domain: NAGVMQNPRHLVRRRGQEARLRCSPMKGHSHVYWYRQLPEEGLKFMVYLQKENIIDESGMPKERFSAEFPKEGPSILRIQQVVRGDSAAYFCASSPMTLRGGYYEQYFGPGTRLTVT.

The chain uses TRBV6-5 and TRBJ2-7, with 7 bases identical to TRBD1. This CDR3 contains 15 residues. V was clipped by 2 bases and J by 2 bases; unmatched bases: 6. Looked up from germline, CDR1 is MNHEY and CDR2 is SVGAGI. CDR3: CASSYRDSLTYEQYF. The CDR3 coding sequence is TGTGCCAGCAGTTACAGGGACAGCCTTACCTACGAGCAGTACTTC.

In this sample, this clone turned up once. The chain employs TRBV7-2 and TRBJ2-3; TRBD1 is a possible D gene (6 bases). Germline CDR1 reads SGHTA; CDR2 reads FQGNSA. The V and J ends lost 5 bases and 1 base respectively, with 13 bases between them. There are 15 residues in the CDR3. CDR3: CASSKDSHRTDTQYF. CDR3 DNA sequence: TGTGCCAGCAGCAAGGACAGCCATCGCACAGATACGCAGTATTTT.

The chain carries TRBV6-1 and TRBJ1-5; TRBD1 aligns across 7 bases. Germline V gives CDR1 MNHNS, CDR2 SASEGT. J lost 2 bases, V lost 3 bases, and 4 bases had no gene match. There are 15 residues in the CDR3. CDR3 DNA sequence: TGTGCCAGCAGTGAGAGGGGGCTTGGCAATCAGCCCCAGCATTTT. It codes for CASSERGLGNQPQHF.

The chain couples TRBV28 to TRBJ2-3; D remains unclear. The CDR3 runs to 13 residues. CDR1 MDHEN and CDR2 SYDVKM come from the germline V gene. V was shortened by 3 bases and J by 2 bases, with 6 bases between the two germline ends. CDR3 sequence (DNA): TGTGCCAGCAGTTTTCCCCACACAGATACGCAGTATTTT. It translates to CASSFPHTDTQYF.

J is TRBJ2-7 and V is TRBV20-1; D remains ambiguous. Trimming took off 4 bases at V and 2 bases at J, with 6 bases between the two ends. The CDR3 spans 11 residues. Germline loops: CDR1 DFQATT, CDR2 SNEGSKA (reference sequence). The CDR3 DNA reads as TGCAGTGCTACGGGTACCTACGAGCAGTACTTC. It codes for CSATGTYEQYF.

This rearrangement joins TRBV5-8 to TRBJ1-3, with 9 nucleotides matching TRBD1. Germline CDR1 and CDR2: SGHTS and YDEGEE. The CDR3 runs to 12 residues. V was pared by 4 bases and J by 11 bases, with 4 bases of the junction left unmatched. CDR3 protein: CASSRTGEAIYF. As DNA, the CDR3 is TGTGCCAGCAGCAGGACAGGGGAGGCCATATATTTT. Full variable domain (missing parts from reference TRBV5-8 and TRBJ1-3): EAGVTQSPTHLIKTRGQQATLRCSPISGHTSVYWYQQALGLGLQFLLWYDEGEERNRGNFPPRFSGRQFPNYSSELNVNALELEDSALYLCASSRTGEAIYFGEGSWLTVV.

This clone was detected a few times. The rearrangement links TRBV7-9 to TRBJ1-1; tentative D call: TRBD1 (6 bases). V dropped 5 bases and J dropped 7 bases, with 11 bases sitting between them. The length of the CDR3 is 12 residues. The germline gives CDR1 SEHNR, CDR2 FQNEAQ (reference sequence). CDR3 protein: CASSPNRVEAFF. In DNA form, the CDR3 reads TGTGCCAGCAGCCCTAACAGGGTTGAAGCTTTCTTT.

In DNA, the CDR3 is TGTGCCAGTTCCAAGACAGCCTGGAATGAAAAACTGTTTTTT. This encodes CASSKTAWNEKLFF. The gene calls are TRBV19 and TRBJ1-4; D might be TRBD1 (5 bases). The CDR3 sequence is 14 residues long. Germline loops: CDR1 LNHDA, CDR2 SQIVND (reference sequence). The V and J ends lost 8 bases and 5 bases respectively, with 15 bases between them.

The CDR3 nucleotides read TGCGCCAGCAGTGAAAGGACAGCGAACACTGAAGCTTTCTTT. It is translated as CASSERTANTEAFF. V and J are TRBV10-2 and TRBJ1-1; maybe TRBD1 (6 bases). Germline CDR1 and CDR2: WSHSY and SAAADI. The CDR3 covers 14 residues. Trimming took off 3 bases at V and 1 base at J, with 9 bases between the two ends.

This clone was counted between two and nine times. This chain links TRBV28 with TRBJ1-5, with unresolved D. Between the trimmed V and J ends, which lost 3 bases and 3 bases, there was a span of 18 bases. Germline V gene sequence: CDR1 MDHEN, CDR2 SYDVKM. The CDR3 extends over 17 amino acids. This CDR3 is CASSLLLPTEINQPQHF. As DNA, the CDR3 is TGTGCCAGCAGTTTGCTTCTCCCTACAGAGATCAATCAGCCCCAGCATTTT.

The rearrangement links TRBV7-8 to TRBJ1-3, with D maybe TRBD1 (6 bases). V gave up 2 bases and J gave up 0 bases, with 11 bases separating them. The CDR3 loop spans 16 amino acids. In germline, CDR1 is SGHVS, CDR2 FQNEAQ. In DNA, the CDR3 is TGTGCCAGCAGCTTATTTCGACAGGACTCTGGAAACACCATATATTTT. Translating gives CASSLFRQDSGNTIYF.

This clone appeared once. The chain recombines TRBV11-3 with TRBJ2-3, with D possibly being TRBD2 (7 bases). The CDR3 has 14 amino acids. Germline V gene data show CDR1 as SGHNT and CDR2 as YENEEA. V dropped 2 bases and J dropped 3 bases, with 9 bases sitting between them. The CDR3 DNA sequence: TGTGCCAGCAGCTTACGGGGGGCGACAGATACGCAGTATTTT. This sequence encodes CASSLRGATDTQYF.

V is TRBV7-9 and J is TRBJ2-5, with 8 bases that match TRBD1. The V segment lost 5 bases and the J segment 2 bases; nucleotides outside the gene matches: 10. The V gene's germline CDR1 is SEHNR and CDR2 FQNEAQ (reference sequence). The CDR3 extends over 16 amino acids. CDR3 in amino acids: CASSPGRTGQQETQYF. CDR3 nucleotide sequence: TGTGCCAGCAGCCCCGGGCGGACAGGGCAGCAAGAGACCCAGTACTTC.

The chain recombines TRBV5-5 with TRBJ1-4; D is possibly TRBD1 (6 bases). V dropped 1 base and J dropped 4 bases, with 11 bases sitting between them. The CDR3 sequence is 15 residues long. Germline V gives CDR1 SGHKS, CDR2 YYEKEE (reference sequence). The CDR3 reads CASSLSARGNEKLFF. Here the CDR3 DNA reads TGTGCCAGCAGCTTGTCGGCCAGGGGTAATGAAAAACTGTTTTTT.

V and J are TRBV19 and TRBJ1-5; no definite D call. Germline V gene lookup returns CDR1 LNHDA and CDR2 SQIVND (reference sequence). This CDR3 has 13 amino acids. Trimming took 9 bases from V and 4 from J, leaving 13 bases between them. CDR3 sequence: CARVRGVNQPQHF. The CDR3 coding sequence is TGTGCCAGGGTACGAGGCGTGAATCAGCCCCAGCATTTT.

This sequence joins TRBV18 and TRBJ2-6, with D possibly TRBD2 on 5 matching bases. CDR1 and CDR2 (germline): KGHSH, LQKENI. V was shortened by 2 bases and J by 0 bases, with 26 bases between the two germline ends. The CDR3 has 22 amino acids. The CDR3 DNA reads TGTGCCAGCTCACCAAGCCCCGTATTTCGGGGAATCTCCCGCTCTGGGGCCAACGTCCTGACTTTC. Its translation: CASSPSPVFRGISRSGANVLTF.